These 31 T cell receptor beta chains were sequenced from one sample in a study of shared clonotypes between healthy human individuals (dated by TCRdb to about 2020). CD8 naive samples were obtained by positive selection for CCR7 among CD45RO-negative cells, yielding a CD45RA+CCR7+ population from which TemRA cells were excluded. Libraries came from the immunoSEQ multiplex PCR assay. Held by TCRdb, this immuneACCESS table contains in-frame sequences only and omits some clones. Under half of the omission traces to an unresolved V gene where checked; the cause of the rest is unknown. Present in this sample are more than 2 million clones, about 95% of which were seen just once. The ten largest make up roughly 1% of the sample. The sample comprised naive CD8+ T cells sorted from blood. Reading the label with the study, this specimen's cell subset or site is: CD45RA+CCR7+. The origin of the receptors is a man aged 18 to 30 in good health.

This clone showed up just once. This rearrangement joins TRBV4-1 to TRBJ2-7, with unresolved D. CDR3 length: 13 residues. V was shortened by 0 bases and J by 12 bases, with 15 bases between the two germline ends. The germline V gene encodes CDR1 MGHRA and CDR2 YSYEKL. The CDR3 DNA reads TGCGCCAGCAGCCAAGAGCTAAACCGGGCCCCGTACTTC. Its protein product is CASSQELNRAPYF.

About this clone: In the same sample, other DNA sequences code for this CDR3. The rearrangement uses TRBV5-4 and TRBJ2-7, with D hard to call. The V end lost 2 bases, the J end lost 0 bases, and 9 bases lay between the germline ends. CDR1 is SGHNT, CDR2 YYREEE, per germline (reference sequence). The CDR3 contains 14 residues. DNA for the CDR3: TGTGCCAGCAGCTTTGGAGTGAGCTCCTACGAGCAGTACTTC. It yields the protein CASSFGVSSYEQYF.

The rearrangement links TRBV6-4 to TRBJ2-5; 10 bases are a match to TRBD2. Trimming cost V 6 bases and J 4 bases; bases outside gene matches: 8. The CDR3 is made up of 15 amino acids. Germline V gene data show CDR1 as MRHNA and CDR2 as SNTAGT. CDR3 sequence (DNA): TGTGCCAGCAGGCCTAGCGGGGGATCGCTAGAGACCCAGTACTTC. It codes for CASRPSGGSLETQYF.

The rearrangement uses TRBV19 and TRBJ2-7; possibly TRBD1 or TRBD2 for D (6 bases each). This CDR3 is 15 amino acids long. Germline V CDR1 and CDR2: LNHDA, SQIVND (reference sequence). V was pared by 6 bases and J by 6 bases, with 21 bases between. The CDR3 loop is CASRITPGGPSEQYF. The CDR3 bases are TGTGCCAGTAGAATAACGCCTGGGGGGCCGAGCGAGCAGTACTTC.

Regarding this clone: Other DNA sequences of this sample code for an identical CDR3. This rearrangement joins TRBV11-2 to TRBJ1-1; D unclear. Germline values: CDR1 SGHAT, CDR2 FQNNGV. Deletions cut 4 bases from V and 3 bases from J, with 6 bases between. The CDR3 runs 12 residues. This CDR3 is CASSWGDTEAFF. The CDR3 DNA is TGTGCCAGCAGCTGGGGTGACACTGAAGCTTTCTTT.

The CDR3 region is CAWSPTTEQFF. Written as DNA, the CDR3 is TGTGCCTGGAGCCCGACTACTGAGCAGTTCTTC. This chain uses TRBV30 with TRBJ2-1; a weak D match, TRBD2 (5 bases). This CDR3 region has 11 residues. V dropped 3 bases and J dropped 9 bases, with 9 bases sitting between them. CDR1 and CDR2 from the germline V gene are GTSNPN and SVGIG (reference sequence).

Written as DNA, the CDR3 is TGTGCCTGGAGTCGAGGTTGGGAGACCCAGTACTTC. This gives the protein CAWSRGWETQYF. The J gene is TRBJ2-5, the V gene TRBV30, with D unclear. V was trimmed by 2 bases and J by 5 bases, leaving 9 bases between them. In germline, CDR1 is GTSNPN, CDR2 SVGIG (reference sequence). The CDR3 extends over 12 amino acids.

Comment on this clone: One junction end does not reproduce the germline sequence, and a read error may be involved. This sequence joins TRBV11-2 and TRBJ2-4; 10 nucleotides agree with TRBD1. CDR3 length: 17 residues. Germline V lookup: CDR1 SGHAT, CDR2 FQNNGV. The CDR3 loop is CANSPGTGAVAKNIQYF. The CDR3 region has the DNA TGTGCCAACAGCCCCGGGACAGGGGCCGTAGCCAAAAACATTCAGTACTTC.

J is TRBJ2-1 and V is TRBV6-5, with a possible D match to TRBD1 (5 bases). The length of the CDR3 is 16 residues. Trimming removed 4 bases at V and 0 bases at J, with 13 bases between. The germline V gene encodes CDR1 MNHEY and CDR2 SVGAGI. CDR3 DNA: TGTGCCAGCAGTTCCGACAGTGAGAGCTCCTACAATGAGCAGTTCTTC. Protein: CASSSDSESSYNEQFF.

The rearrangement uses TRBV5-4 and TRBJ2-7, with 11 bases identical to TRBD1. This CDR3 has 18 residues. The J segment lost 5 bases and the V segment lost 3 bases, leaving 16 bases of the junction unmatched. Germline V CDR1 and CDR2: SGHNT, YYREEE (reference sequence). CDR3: CASSSDRGLEREWNEQYF. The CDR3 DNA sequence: TGTGCCAGCAGCTCGGACAGGGGGCTTGAGCGGGAGTGGAACGAGCAGTACTTC. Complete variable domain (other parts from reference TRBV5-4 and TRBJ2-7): ETGVTQSPTHLIKTRGQQVTLRCSSQSGHNTVSWYQQALGQGPQFIFQYYREEENGRGNFPPRFSGLQFPNYSSELNVNALELDDSALYLCASSSDRGLEREWNEQYFGPGTRLTVT.

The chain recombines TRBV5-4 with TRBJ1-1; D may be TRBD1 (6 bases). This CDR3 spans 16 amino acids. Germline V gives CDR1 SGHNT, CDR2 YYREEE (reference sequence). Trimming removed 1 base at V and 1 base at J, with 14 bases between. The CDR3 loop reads CASSLTARGPNTEAFF. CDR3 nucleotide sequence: TGTGCCAGCAGCTTGACGGCCAGGGGACCGAACACTGAAGCTTTCTTT. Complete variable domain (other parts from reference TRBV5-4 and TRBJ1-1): ETGVTQSPTHLIKTRGQQVTLRCSSQSGHNTVSWYQQALGQGPQFIFQYYREEENGRGNFPPRFSGLQFPNYSSELNVNALELDDSALYLCASSLTARGPNTEAFFGQGTRLTVV.

The CDR3 loop is CASSLWSEQYF. The CDR3 nucleotides are TGTGCCAGCAGCCTGTGGTCGGAGCAGTACTTC. The chain has TRBV5-6 and TRBJ2-7; D call uncertain. The length of the CDR3 is 11 residues. V lost 4 bases and J lost 7, with 9 bases in between. Germline V gene data show CDR1 as SGHDT and CDR2 as YYEEEE.

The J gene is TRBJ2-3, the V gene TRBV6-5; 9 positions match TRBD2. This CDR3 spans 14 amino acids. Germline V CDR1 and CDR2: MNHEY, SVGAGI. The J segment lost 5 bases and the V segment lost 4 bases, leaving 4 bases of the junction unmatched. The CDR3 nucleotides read TGTGCCAGCAGTTTCGAGACTAGCGGAGATACGCAGTATTTT. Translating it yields CASSFETSGDTQYF.

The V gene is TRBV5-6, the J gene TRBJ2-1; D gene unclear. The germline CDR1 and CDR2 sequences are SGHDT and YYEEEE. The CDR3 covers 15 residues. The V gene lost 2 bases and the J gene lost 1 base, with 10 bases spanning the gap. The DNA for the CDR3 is TGTGCCAGCAGCTTAGGCGGCCCTTCCTACAATGAGCAGTTCTTC. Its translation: CASSLGGPSYNEQFF. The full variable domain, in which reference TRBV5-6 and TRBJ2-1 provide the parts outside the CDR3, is DAGVTQSPTHLIKTRGQQVTLRCSPKSGHDTVSWYQQALGQGPQFIFQYYEEEERQRGNFPDRFSGHQFPNYSSELNVNALLLGDSALYLCASSLGGPSYNEQFFGPGTRLTVL.

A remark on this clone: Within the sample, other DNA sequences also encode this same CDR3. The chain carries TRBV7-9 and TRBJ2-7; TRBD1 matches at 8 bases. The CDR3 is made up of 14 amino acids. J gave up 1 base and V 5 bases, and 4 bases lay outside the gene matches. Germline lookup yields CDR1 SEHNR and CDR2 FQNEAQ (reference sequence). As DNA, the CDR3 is TGTGCCAGCAGCCCCCGGACAGGGTCCTACGAGCAGTACTTC. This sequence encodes CASSPRTGSYEQYF.

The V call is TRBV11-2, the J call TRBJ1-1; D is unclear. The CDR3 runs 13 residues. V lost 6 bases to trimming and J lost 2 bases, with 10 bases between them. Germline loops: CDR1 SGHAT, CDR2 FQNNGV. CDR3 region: CASSFKSNTEAFF. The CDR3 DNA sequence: TGTGCCAGCAGTTTTAAAAGTAACACTGAAGCTTTCTTT. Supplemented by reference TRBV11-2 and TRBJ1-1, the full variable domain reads EAGVAQSPRYKIIEKRQSVAFWCNPISGHATLYWYQQILGQGPKLLIQFQNNGVVDDSQLPKDRFSAERLKGVDSTLKIQPAKLEDSAVYLCASSFKSNTEAFFGQGTRLTVV.

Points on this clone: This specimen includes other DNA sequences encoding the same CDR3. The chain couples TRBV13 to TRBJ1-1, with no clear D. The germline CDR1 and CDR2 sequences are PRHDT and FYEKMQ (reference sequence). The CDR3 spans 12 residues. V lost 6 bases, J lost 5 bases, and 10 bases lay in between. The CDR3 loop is CASSPGGTEAFF. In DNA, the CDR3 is TGTGCCAGCAGTCCAGGCGGAACTGAAGCTTTCTTT.

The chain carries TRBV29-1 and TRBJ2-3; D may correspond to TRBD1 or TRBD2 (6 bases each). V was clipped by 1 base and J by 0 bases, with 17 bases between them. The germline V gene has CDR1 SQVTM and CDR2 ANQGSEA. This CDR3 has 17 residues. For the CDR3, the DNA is TGCAGCGTTGAAGGGCATCCCGGGGGCTGGAGCACAGATACGCAGTATTTT. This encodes CSVEGHPGGWSTDTQYF.

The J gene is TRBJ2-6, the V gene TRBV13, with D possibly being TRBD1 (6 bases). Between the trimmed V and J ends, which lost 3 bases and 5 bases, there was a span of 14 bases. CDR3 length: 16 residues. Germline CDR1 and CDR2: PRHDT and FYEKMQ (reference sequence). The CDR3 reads CASSFRDNAWANVLTF. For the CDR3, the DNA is TGTGCCAGCAGCTTCCGGGACAATGCATGGGCCAACGTCCTGACTTTC.

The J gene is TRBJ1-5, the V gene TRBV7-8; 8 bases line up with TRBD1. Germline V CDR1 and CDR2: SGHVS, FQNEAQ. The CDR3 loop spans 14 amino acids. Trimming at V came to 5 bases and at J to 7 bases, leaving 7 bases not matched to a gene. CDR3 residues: CASSATGVGQPQHF. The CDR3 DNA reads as TGTGCCAGCAGCGCGACAGGGGTCGGCCAGCCCCAGCATTTT.

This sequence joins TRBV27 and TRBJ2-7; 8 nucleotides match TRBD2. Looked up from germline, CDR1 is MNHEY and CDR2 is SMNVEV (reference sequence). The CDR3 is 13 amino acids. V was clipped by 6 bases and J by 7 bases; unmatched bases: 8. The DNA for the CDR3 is TGTGCCAGCAGCCCGGGAGGGGCTAGGGAGCAGTACTTC. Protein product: CASSPGGAREQYF.

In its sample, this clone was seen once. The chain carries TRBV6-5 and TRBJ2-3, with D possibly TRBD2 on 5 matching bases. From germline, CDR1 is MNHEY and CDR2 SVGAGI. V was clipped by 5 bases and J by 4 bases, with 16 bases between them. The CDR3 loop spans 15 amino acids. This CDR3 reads CASSTTITTSDTQYF. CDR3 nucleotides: TGTGCCAGCAGTACGACTATTACGACATCAGATACGCAGTATTTT.

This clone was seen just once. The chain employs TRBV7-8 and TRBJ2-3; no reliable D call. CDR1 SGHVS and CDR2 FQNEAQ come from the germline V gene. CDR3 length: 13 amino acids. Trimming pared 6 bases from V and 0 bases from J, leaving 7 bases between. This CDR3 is CASSRSSTDTQYF. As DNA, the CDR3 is TGTGCCAGCAGTCGATCTAGCACAGATACGCAGTATTTT.

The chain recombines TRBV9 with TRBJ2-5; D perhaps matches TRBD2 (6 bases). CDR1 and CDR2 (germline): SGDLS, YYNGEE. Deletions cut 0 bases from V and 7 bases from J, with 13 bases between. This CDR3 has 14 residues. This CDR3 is CASSVGGMERTQYF. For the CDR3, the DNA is TGTGCCAGCAGCGTAGGCGGGATGGAGCGGACCCAGTACTTC.

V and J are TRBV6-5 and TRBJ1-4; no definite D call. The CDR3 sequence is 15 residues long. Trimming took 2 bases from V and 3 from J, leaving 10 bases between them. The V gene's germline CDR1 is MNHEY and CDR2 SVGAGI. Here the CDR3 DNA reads TGTGCCAGCAGTTACATAGTGGGGTCTAATGAAAAACTGTTTTTT. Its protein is CASSYIVGSNEKLFF.

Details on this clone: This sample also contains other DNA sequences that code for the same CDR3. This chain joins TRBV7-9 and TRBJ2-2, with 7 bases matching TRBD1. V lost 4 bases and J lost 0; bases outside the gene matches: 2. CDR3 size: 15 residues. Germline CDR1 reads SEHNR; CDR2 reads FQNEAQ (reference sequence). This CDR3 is CASSSGTANTGELFF. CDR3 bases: TGTGCCAGCAGCTCCGGGACAGCGAACACCGGGGAGCTGTTTTTT.

CDR3: CASSTRLSEEQFF. CDR3 nucleotide sequence: TGTGCCAGCAGCACGCGGTTGAGCGAGGAGCAGTTCTTC. The chain combines TRBV7-9 with TRBJ2-1; D is unresolved. This CDR3 has 13 amino acids. CDR1 and CDR2 (germline): SEHNR, FQNEAQ (reference sequence). V was cut by 5 bases and J by 10 bases, with 15 bases left in between. The full variable domain, completed using reference TRBV7-9 and TRBJ2-1, is DTGVSQNPRHKITKRGQNVTFRCDPISEHNRLYWYRQTLGQGPEFLTYFQNEAQLEKSRLLSDRFSAERPKGSFSTLEIQRTEQGDSAMYLCASSTRLSEEQFFGPGTRLTVL.

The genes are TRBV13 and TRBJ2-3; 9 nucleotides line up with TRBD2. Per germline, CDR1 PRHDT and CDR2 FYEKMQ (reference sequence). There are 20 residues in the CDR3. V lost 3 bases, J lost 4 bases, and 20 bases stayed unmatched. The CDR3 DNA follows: TGTGCCAGCAGCTTTTCAAGCGGGGGGCCCGAAGGTTATATATCAGATACGCAGTATTTT. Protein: CASSFSSGGPEGYISDTQYF.

The CDR3 spells CASSTVMDRDQPQHF. The CDR3 DNA reads TGTGCCAGCAGTACGGTTATGGACAGAGATCAGCCCCAGCATTTT. The chain combines TRBV27 with TRBJ1-5; a possible D gene is TRBD1 (6 bases). The V gene lost 5 bases and the J gene lost 5 bases, with 16 bases spanning the gap. The germline gives CDR1 MNHEY, CDR2 SMNVEV (reference sequence). The CDR3 is 15 amino acids.

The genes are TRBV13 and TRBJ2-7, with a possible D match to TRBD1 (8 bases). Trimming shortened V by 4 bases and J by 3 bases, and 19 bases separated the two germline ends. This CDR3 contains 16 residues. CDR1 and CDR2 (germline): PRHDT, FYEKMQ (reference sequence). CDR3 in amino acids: CASSSAGQGGYYEQYF. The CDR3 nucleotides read TGTGCCAGCAGCTCCGCCGGACAGGGAGGGTACTACGAGCAGTACTTC.

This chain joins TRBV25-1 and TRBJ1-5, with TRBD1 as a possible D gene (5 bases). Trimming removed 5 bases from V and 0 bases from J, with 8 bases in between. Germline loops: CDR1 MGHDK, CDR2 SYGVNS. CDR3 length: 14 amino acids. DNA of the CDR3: TGTGCCAGCAGTTGGGGGAGTAGCAATCAGCCCCAGCATTTT. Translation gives CASSWGSSNQPQHF.